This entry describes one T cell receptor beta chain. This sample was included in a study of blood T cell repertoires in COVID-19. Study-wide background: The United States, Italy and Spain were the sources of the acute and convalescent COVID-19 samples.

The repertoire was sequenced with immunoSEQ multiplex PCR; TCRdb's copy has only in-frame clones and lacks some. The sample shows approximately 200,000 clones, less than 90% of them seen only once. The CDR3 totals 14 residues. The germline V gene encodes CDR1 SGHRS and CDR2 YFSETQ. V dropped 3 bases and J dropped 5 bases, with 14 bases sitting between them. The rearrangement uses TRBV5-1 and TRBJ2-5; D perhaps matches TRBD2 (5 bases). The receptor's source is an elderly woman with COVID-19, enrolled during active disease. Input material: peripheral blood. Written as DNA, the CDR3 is TGCGCCAGCAGCTCCGGACGGGGATGGGAGACCCAGTACTTC. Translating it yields CASSSGRGWETQYF.